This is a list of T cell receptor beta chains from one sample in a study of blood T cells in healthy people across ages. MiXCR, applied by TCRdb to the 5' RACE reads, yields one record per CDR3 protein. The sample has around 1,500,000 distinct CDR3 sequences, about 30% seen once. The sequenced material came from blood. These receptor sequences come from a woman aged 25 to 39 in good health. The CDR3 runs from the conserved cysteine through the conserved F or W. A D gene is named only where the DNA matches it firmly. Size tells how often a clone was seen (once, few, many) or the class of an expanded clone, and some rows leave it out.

CDR3 DNA: TGTGCCAGCAGACTAGCGGGTAAATTGCAGTTCTTC
CDR3 protein: CASRLAGKLQFF
J gene: TRBJ2-1
V gene: TRBV2
D gene: TRBD2
clone size: few

CDR3 DNA: TGTGCCAGCAGTCCGTGGCTGGGAGGGTCCTACAATGAGCAGTTCTTC
CDR3 protein: CASSPWLGGSYNEQFF
J gene: TRBJ2-1
V gene: TRBV28
D gene: TRBD2
clone size: few

CDR3 DNA: TGTGCCAGCAGAGTAGCGGGGGCCGCTCCAAGTACGCAGTATTTT
CDR3 protein: CASRVAGAAPSTQYF
J gene: TRBJ2-3
V gene: TRBV28
D gene: TRBD2
clone size: few

CDR3 DNA: TGTGCCAGCAGGGCCGGGTCAACACTCTACAATGAGCAGTTCTTC
CDR3 protein: CASRAGSTLYNEQFF
J gene: TRBJ2-1
V gene: TRBV2
D gene: .
clone size: .

CDR3 DNA: TGTGCCAGCAGCCTCGAGGCAACCTTCTACTCTGGGGCCAACGTCCTGACTTTC
CDR3 protein: CASSLEATFYSGANVLTF
J gene: TRBJ2-6
V gene: TRBV9
D gene: .
clone size: .

CDR3 DNA: TGTGCCAGCATGGAAGGCGGGAGTAATGAGCAGTTCTTC
CDR3 protein: CASMEGGSNEQFF
J gene: TRBJ2-1
V gene: TRBV7-9
D gene: TRBD2
clone size: few

CDR3 DNA: TGTGCCAGCAGCGTAGAACAGAGGGGACGCACCTTC
CDR3 protein: CASSVEQRGRTF
J gene: TRBJ1-2
V gene: TRBV9
D gene: .
clone size: many

CDR3 DNA: TGTGCCAGCAGGTTCCCTCTAGCGGGGTCGTACGAGCAGTACTTC
CDR3 protein: CASRFPLAGSYEQYF
J gene: TRBJ2-7
V gene: TRBV2
D gene: TRBD2
clone size: few

CDR3 DNA: TGTGCCAGCACCCTATTAGGGAGCGGGGGGGCCGGCTACAATGAGCAGTTCTTC
CDR3 protein: CASTLLGSGGAGYNEQFF
J gene: TRBJ2-1
V gene: TRBV7-2
D gene: TRBD2
clone size: .

CDR3 DNA: TGTGCCAGCATGCAAGCCGTAGACAATGAGCAGTTCTTC
CDR3 protein: CASMQAVDNEQFF
J gene: TRBJ2-1
V gene: TRBV28
D gene: .
clone size: .

CDR3 DNA: TGTGCCAGCAGTTCACCGGGGGGAAGGTTCTCCTACAATGAGCAGTTCTTC
CDR3 protein: CASSSPGGRFSYNEQFF
J gene: TRBJ2-1
V gene: TRBV12-3/TRBV12-4
D gene: TRBD2
clone size: .

CDR3 DNA: TGCAGTGCTGGTCAAGCCCTTGGGGCAGATACGCAGTATTTT
CDR3 protein: CSAGQALGADTQYF
J gene: TRBJ2-3
V gene: TRBV20-1
D gene: .
clone size: few

CDR3 DNA: TGCGCCAGCAGCCAAGTCCCCGGGGGGGCTGAGGAGCAGTACTTC
CDR3 protein: CASSQVPGGAEEQYF
J gene: TRBJ2-7
V gene: TRBV4-1
D gene: TRBD2
clone size: many

CDR3 DNA: TGTGCCAGCAGCTTAGGGGGCGAGTGGACTGAAGCTTTCTTT
CDR3 protein: CASSLGGEWTEAFF
J gene: TRBJ1-1
V gene: TRBV11-2
D gene: .
clone size: .

CDR3 DNA: TGCAGTGCTAGATGGGCAGGGGGCGACTCTGGGGCCAACGTCCTGACTTTC
CDR3 protein: CSARWAGGDSGANVLTF
J gene: TRBJ2-6
V gene: TRBV20-1
D gene: TRBD1
clone size: few

CDR3 DNA: TGTGCCAGCAGTGAAGGTTGGACAGGTAGCTACGAGCAGTACTTC
CDR3 protein: CASSEGWTGSYEQYF
J gene: TRBJ2-7
V gene: TRBV6-1
D gene: TRBD1
clone size: .

CDR3 DNA: TGTGCCAGTAGTATAGATCTTACCGGCACAGATACGCAGTATTTT
CDR3 protein: CASSIDLTGTDTQYF
J gene: TRBJ2-3
V gene: TRBV19
D gene: .
clone size: .

CDR3 DNA: TGCAGTGCTAGAGGCGGGGCTAGCGTGGAAGAGCAGTACTTC
CDR3 protein: CSARGGASVEEQYF
J gene: TRBJ2-5
V gene: TRBV20-1
D gene: .
clone size: .

CDR3 DNA: TGTGCCAGCAGCCCCGACGGTTCCGCGGATACGCAGTATTTT
CDR3 protein: CASSPDGSADTQYF
J gene: TRBJ2-3
V gene: TRBV3-1
D gene: .
clone size: few

CDR3 DNA: TGTGCCAGCAAGTTGGGGACAGGGATCCACAATGAGCAGTTCTTC
CDR3 protein: CASKLGTGIHNEQFF
J gene: TRBJ2-1
V gene: TRBV6-5
D gene: TRBD1
clone size: .

CDR3 DNA: TGTGCCAGCAGACCCCCCCGGGGGAACACTGAAGCTTTCTTT
CDR3 protein: CASRPPRGNTEAFF
J gene: TRBJ1-1
V gene: TRBV12-3/TRBV12-4
D gene: .
clone size: few

CDR3 DNA: TGCAGCGTTGACCGCGGAAGGGTGGGTGGCTACACCTTC
CDR3 protein: CSVDRGRVGGYTF
J gene: TRBJ1-2
V gene: TRBV29-1
D gene: .
clone size: few

CDR3 DNA: TGTGCCAGCAGCTTGGACAAAGTGGAGGGTGAGCAGTTCTTC
CDR3 protein: CASSLDKVEGEQFF
J gene: TRBJ2-1
V gene: TRBV7-9
D gene: .
clone size: .

CDR3 DNA: TGTGCCAGCAGCTTGGACTACACACGACGGATTCCCTCCGGCCTTAGCAAGGAAAATGAGCAGTTCTTC
CDR3 protein: CASSLDYTRRIPSGLSKENEQFF
J gene: TRBJ2-1
V gene: TRBV7-8
D gene: .
clone size: .

CDR3 DNA: TGTGCCAGCAGCGGGGGCAGTTGGACAGATACGCAGTATTTT
CDR3 protein: CASSGGSWTDTQYF
J gene: TRBJ2-3
V gene: TRBV7-2
D gene: .
clone size: .

CDR3 DNA: TGTGCCAGCAGCTTAGGGGCCAACACAGATACGCAGTATTTT
CDR3 protein: CASSLGANTDTQYF
J gene: TRBJ2-3
V gene: TRBV13
D gene: .
clone size: many

CDR3 DNA: TGCAGTGCTAGATCGAGGACTAGCGGGAAACAGTTCTTC
CDR3 protein: CSARSRTSGKQFF
J gene: TRBJ2-1
V gene: TRBV20-1
D gene: TRBD2
clone size: few

CDR3 DNA: TGTGCCAGCACGACAGGGGCTCAGCCCCAGCATTTT
CDR3 protein: CASTTGAQPQHF
J gene: TRBJ1-5
V gene: TRBV6-5
D gene: TRBD1
clone size: .

CDR3 DNA: TGCGCCAGCAGCCCGGGACTAGCGGGAGCTCGGCCCTACGAGCAGTACTTC
CDR3 protein: CASSPGLAGARPYEQYF
J gene: TRBJ2-7
V gene: TRBV5-1
D gene: TRBD2
clone size: few

CDR3 DNA: TGTGCCAGCAGCTCACTCAGCCCTACGCAGTATTTT
CDR3 protein: CASSSLSPTQYF
J gene: TRBJ2-3
V gene: TRBV7-6
D gene: .
clone size: .

CDR3 DNA: TGTGCCAGCAGCTCGCAAAAGTCTCCCGAGCAGTACTTC
CDR3 protein: CASSSQKSPEQYF
J gene: TRBJ2-7
V gene: TRBV5-4
D gene: .
clone size: many

CDR3 DNA: TGTGCCAGCAGCTGGGCGGTTGGCAGGGGGCGCGCTGAGCAGTTCTTC
CDR3 protein: CASSWAVGRGRAEQFF
J gene: TRBJ2-1
V gene: TRBV28
D gene: TRBD1
clone size: few

CDR3 DNA: TGTGCCAGCAGCTTATACGAGGCGGGGACCTATGGCTACACCTTC
CDR3 protein: CASSLYEAGTYGYTF
J gene: TRBJ1-2
V gene: TRBV7-2
D gene: .
clone size: few

CDR3 DNA: TGCGCCAGCAGCCAAGGAGGAAGGAGAACTCTAAACACCGGGGAGCTGTTTTTT
CDR3 protein: CASSQGGRRTLNTGELFF
J gene: TRBJ2-2
V gene: TRBV4-1
D gene: .
clone size: few

CDR3 DNA: TGTGTTTCACAGGGCCGAGGTCCCACTGAAGCTTTCTTT
CDR3 protein: CVSQGRGPTEAFF
J gene: TRBJ1-1
V gene: TRBV6-5
D gene: .
clone size: few

CDR3 DNA: TGTGCCATCAGTGAAACGACTAGCAGGTCCAGTGAGCAGTTCTTC
CDR3 protein: CAISETTSRSSEQFF
J gene: TRBJ2-1
V gene: TRBV10-3
D gene: TRBD2
clone size: few

CDR3 DNA: TGCAGTGGAAGGACTAGCGGTTCCTACGAGCAGTACTTC
CDR3 protein: CSGRTSGSYEQYF
J gene: TRBJ2-7
V gene: TRBV20-1
D gene: TRBD2
clone size: many

CDR3 DNA: TGTGCCAGCAGCGCACAGGGGAATGGCTACACCTTC
CDR3 protein: CASSAQGNGYTF
J gene: TRBJ1-2
V gene: TRBV12-3/TRBV12-4
D gene: TRBD1
clone size: .

CDR3 DNA: TGCAGTGCTAAGCCGGGACTGAGCTATGGCTACACCTTC
CDR3 protein: CSAKPGLSYGYTF
J gene: TRBJ1-2
V gene: TRBV20-1
D gene: .
clone size: .

CDR3 DNA: TGTGCCAGCAATTTATTGCAGGGGGCTGAAACCGGGGAGCGGTTTTTT
CDR3 protein: CASNLLQGAETGERFF
J gene: TRBJ2-2
V gene: TRBV12-3/TRBV12-4
D gene: TRBD1
clone size: .

CDR3 DNA: TGTGCCAGCAGCTCCAGGGTGGACACTGAAGCTTTCTTT
CDR3 protein: CASSSRVDTEAFF
J gene: TRBJ1-1
V gene: TRBV5-1
D gene: .
clone size: many

CDR3 DNA: TGTGCCACCACCCAAAACGTCCCGATGAACACTGAAGCTTTCTTT
CDR3 protein: CATTQNVPMNTEAFF
J gene: TRBJ1-1
V gene: TRBV12-3/TRBV12-4
D gene: .
clone size: .

CDR3 DNA: TGTGCCATCAGTGACCCGACAGGGAACTATGGCTACACCTTC
CDR3 protein: CAISDPTGNYGYTF
J gene: TRBJ1-2
V gene: TRBV10-3
D gene: TRBD1
clone size: many

CDR3 DNA: TGCAGTGCACTGATCATGGATGGGGAAAAACTGTTTTTT
CDR3 protein: CSALIMDGEKLFF
J gene: TRBJ1-4
V gene: TRBV20-1
D gene: .
clone size: .

CDR3 DNA: TGTGCCAGCAGTCCCCCTGCGGACAGACAAGAGACCCAGTACTTC
CDR3 protein: CASSPPADRQETQYF
J gene: TRBJ2-5
V gene: TRBV6-2/TRBV6-3
D gene: .
clone size: many

CDR3 DNA: TGTGCCAGCAGCTTAGGGGGGGGGACGTCTAGGAAGCCCCAGCATTTT
CDR3 protein: CASSLGGGTSRKPQHF
J gene: TRBJ1-5
V gene: TRBV7-2
D gene: .
clone size: .

CDR3 DNA: TGCAGTGCTCCCTCCACTAGCGGGAGTGCCTACGAGCAGTACTTC
CDR3 protein: CSAPSTSGSAYEQYF
J gene: TRBJ2-7
V gene: TRBV20-1
D gene: TRBD2
clone size: .

CDR3 DNA: TGCAGCGTGTATTATAACACTGAAGCTTTCTTT
CDR3 protein: CSVYYNTEAFF
J gene: TRBJ1-1
V gene: TRBV29-1
D gene: .
clone size: few

CDR3 DNA: TGTGCCAGCAGATTATTCGACAGATCAGATGCGCAGTATTTT
CDR3 protein: CASRLFDRSDAQYF
J gene: TRBJ2-3
V gene: TRBV12-3/TRBV12-4
D gene: .
clone size: once

CDR3 DNA: TGCGCCAGCAGCTTCGGGCAGGACACAGATACGCAGTATTTT
CDR3 protein: CASSFGQDTDTQYF
J gene: TRBJ2-3
V gene: TRBV5-1
D gene: .
clone size: few

CDR3 DNA: TGCGCCAGCAGCAAGGACAGGAGCTCCTACAATGAGCAGTTCTTC
CDR3 protein: CASSKDRSSYNEQFF
J gene: TRBJ2-1
V gene: TRBV5-1
D gene: TRBD1
clone size: many

CDR3 DNA: TGTGCCAGCAGTCAGGGACGGGAGGTCGAAAAGACCCAGTACTTC
CDR3 protein: CASSQGREVEKTQYF
J gene: TRBJ2-5
V gene: TRBV12-3/TRBV12-4
D gene: TRBD2
clone size: .

CDR3 DNA: TGTGCCAGCAGTTACCTAACAGGGGGTAGCACTGAAGCTTTCTTT
CDR3 protein: CASSYLTGGSTEAFF
J gene: TRBJ1-1
V gene: TRBV6-5
D gene: TRBD1
clone size: .

CDR3 DNA: TGTGCCAGCAGCCAAGAACTTTTGACAGATACGCAGTATTTT
CDR3 protein: CASSQELLTDTQYF
J gene: TRBJ2-3
V gene: TRBV4-2
D gene: .
clone size: .

CDR3 DNA: TGCAGTGCGGGACAGGGGGGCAATAGCAATCAGCCCCAGCATTTT
CDR3 protein: CSAGQGGNSNQPQHF
J gene: TRBJ1-5
V gene: TRBV20-1
D gene: TRBD1
clone size: few

CDR3 DNA: TGCGCCAGCAGCCAAGAACGAGTCGACAATGAGCAGTTCTTC
CDR3 protein: CASSQERVDNEQFF
J gene: TRBJ2-1
V gene: TRBV4-1
D gene: .
clone size: .